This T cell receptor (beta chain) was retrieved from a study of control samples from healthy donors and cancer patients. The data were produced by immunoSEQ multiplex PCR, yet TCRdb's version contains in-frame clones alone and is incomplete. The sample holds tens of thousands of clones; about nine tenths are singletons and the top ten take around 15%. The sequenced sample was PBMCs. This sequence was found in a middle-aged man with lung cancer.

CDR3 sequence: CASSYSSGTGGNIQYF. The CDR3 DNA sequence: TGTGCCAGCAGTTACTCCTCCGGGACAGGGGGAAACATTCAGTACTTC. The chain recombines TRBV6-5 with TRBJ2-4, with TRBD1 identical over 11 bases. With 0 bases clipped from V and 6 bases from J, the junction kept 4 bases outside the gene matches. The CDR3 is 16 residues long. The germline gives CDR1 MNHEY, CDR2 SVGAGI.